The present T cell receptor beta chain was sequenced within a study of CD8 T cells in ankylosing spondylitis. Germline V CDR1 and CDR2: DFQATT, SNEGSKA (reference sequence). Trimming took 1 base from V and 3 from J; bases not matched to a gene: 1. The CDR3 loop spans 14 amino acids. The study, taken as a whole, reports: Reports say disease-linked clones showed up significantly more in matched ankylosing spondylitis synovial fluid. Roughly eight highly homologous variants made up a TCR beta motif that seemed to typify ankylosing spondylitis blood.

This clonotype was detected many times. No antigen is known for it. Researchers built TCR beta libraries using quantitative 5'-RACE with molecular barcodes. TCRdb reprocessed the 5' RACE reads with MiXCR, giving one entry per CDR3 protein. The sample has fewer than 550,000 distinct CDR3 sequences, about 5% seen once; the top ten hold 3% to 4.5%. This chain links TRBV20-1 with TRBJ2-1, with 9 bases identical to TRBD2. Sequencing used blood, either unsorted or a sorted T cell fraction (not recorded which). The sequence came from a male donor with ankylosing spondylitis. The CDR3 DNA reads TGCAGTGCTAGAGTTAGCGGGAGCTACAATGAGCAGTTCTTC. This codes for CSARVSGSYNEQFF.